This TCR beta chain was retrieved from a study of shared clonotypes between healthy human individuals (dated by TCRdb to the early 2020s). In terms of the full investigation: A couple of women and a few men aged 18 to 49 years were included in the cohort. The study deeply sequenced blood TCR repertoires of 5 or 6 healthy adults to estimate repertoire size and the extent of clonotype sharing between individuals. Libraries were prepared and TCR repertoires were sequenced by different laboratories using diverse techniques, in order to increase sequencing depth and limit assay-specific biases. Leukapheresis yielded between about 0.85 and 10 billion PBMCs per donor. Broader findings and caveats from the paper: Sampling was restricted to blood, and TCR repertoires in tissues likely differ from the TCR repertoires found in blood. Pairwise subsampling led to the expectation that sequencing depth would affect the degree of clonotype sharing among donors. The small number of donors limited the genetic and exposure-history diversity represented.

The donors were healthy, HIV-negative adults with no recently reported acute infections or vaccinations. Every donor was a Caucasian adult residing in Nashville, Tennessee, USA. In the unsorted samples, 85 million to 100 million PBMCs were counted, and genomic DNA was extracted using the QIAamp DNA Blood Mini kit. Blood was collected by leukapheresis, and PBMCs were isolated by Ficoll-Histopaque density gradient centrifugation and then cryopreserved in liquid nitrogen vapor phase. Using the deep immunoSEQ assay, TCR CDR3 regions were amplified from genomic DNA by multiplex PCR. Extracted genomic DNA from each cell subset was distributed evenly across all wells of several immunoSEQ 96-well plates, and each plate was treated as a replicate. For unsorted PBMC, roughly 270 ng genomic DNA, equal to 25,000 to 35,000 T cell genomes, was loaded into each replicate PCR. Genomic DNA from unsorted PBMC was sequenced over ten immunoSEQ deep assay plates. Purified libraries were measured with a Qubit 3.0 fluorometer, size-checked on a Bioanalyzer 2100, and measured again with the KAPA Library Quantification kit. A separate single-read 150-cycle Illumina NextSeq 550 flow cell was used to sequence each immunoSEQ 96-well plate. The original pipeline was this. Because only junctional sequences without quality scores were contained in the immunoSEQ output, filtering matching that applied to full-length reads could not be performed. Sequences were annotated with PyIR, a Python wrapper for IgBLAST v1.9, and V/J genes and CDR3 were assigned using IMGT germline references. Any read was removed if the V/J assignment was weak (E-value above 1e-6), the CDR3 was missing, or the read contained stop codons, out-of-frame junctions, or ambiguous translated residues. V3J clonotypes were defined by identical inferred V gene, J gene, and CDR3 amino acid sequence. Percentage overlap between repertoires was calculated by dividing the number of shared unique clonotypes by the size of the smaller repertoire. Richness of each repertoire was evaluated using RTK rarefaction, the Chao1 estimator, and Recon v2.1 estimates of unobserved clonotypes. Not all clones reach the TCRdb copy of this immuneACCESS table, which keeps in-frame sequences only. Checked studies attribute under half of the gap to unresolved V genes and leave the rest unexplained. Clone size and V and J calls were adopted from that table, with D and trimming inferred from the DNA. In all, the sample holds about 490,000 clones, and around 78% of those were seen once. 13% of the sample goes to the ten largest clones.

With respect to this clone: Its antigen remains unidentified. Qualities for individual bases were not recorded, and no much larger clone is one base off.

From its cysteine to its phenylalanine, the CDR3 spans 15 amino acids. The sequence is cut down to CDR3 DNA, 45 bases in frame from base 1. The germline ends are 12 bases apart after V is trimmed by 2 bases and J by 0 bases. As encoded in the germline V gene, CDR1 is SGDLS while CDR2 is YYNGEE. The rearrangement joined TRBV9 to TRBJ2-7, with the D gene tentatively TRBD1 or TRBD2, based on 5 matching bases in each. The TCR was taken from a woman between 35 and 50 years old in good health. Some clones in this sample may be carry-over from other donors' samples. Material for sequencing was PBMCs. The CDR3 sequence is CASSVRDVGSYEQYF. The DNA sequence reads TGTGCCAGCAGCGTCAGGGACGTTGGCTCCTACGAGCAGTACTTC.